These T cell receptor beta chains were read from a single sample in a study of shared clonotypes between healthy human individuals. Generated by immunoSEQ multiplex PCR, the TCRdb table keeps only in-frame clones and is missing some. The sample has more than 400,000 clones, 78% seen once. The material sequenced was PBMCs. The receptors were gathered from a woman in her forties in good health. Some clones in this sample may be carry-over from other donors' samples. CDR3s include the opening cysteine and the closing phenylalanine or tryptophan. Each record gives: D gene, clone size, J gene, V gene, CDR3 protein, CDR3 DNA. A D gene is named only where the DNA matches it firmly. Some rows mark clone size as missing; the rest say once, few, many or name a class of expanded clone.

>TRBD2|-|TRBJ2-7|TRBV28
CASSFLGLAGGKPYEQYF
TGTGCCAGCAGTTTCCTCGGACTAGCGGGAGGAAAACCCTACGAGCAGTACTTC
>TRBD2|-|TRBJ2-3|TRBV5-1
CASSRGELAGGPGDTQYF
TGCGCCAGCAGCCGCGGGGAACTAGCGGGAGGGCCTGGGGATACGCAGTATTTT
>-|-|TRBJ1-5|TRBV7-9
CASSFLTGLIRHF
TGTGCCAGCAGCTTTCTAACAGGGCTTATAAGACATTTT
>-|-|TRBJ2-1|TRBV28
CASSLFASGTGEQFF
TGTGCCAGCAGTTTATTCGCTAGCGGGACAGGGGAGCAGTTCTTC
>-|-|TRBJ2-5|TRBV7-6
CASSSIVGETQYF
TGTGCCAGCAGCTCCATAGTGGGAGAGACCCAGTACTTC
>-|-|TRBJ2-3|TRBV7-9
CASSQTWDTQYF
TGTGCCAGCAGCCAGACATGGGATACGCAGTATTTT
>-|-|TRBJ2-2|TRBV5-1
CASSLGRGFTGELFF
TGCGCCAGCAGCCTGGGTCGGGGCTTCACCGGGGAGCTGTTTTTT
>-|-|TRBJ2-7|TRBV11-2
CASSLEPGDSYEQYF
TGTGCCAGCAGCTTAGAGCCGGGGGACTCCTACGAGCAGTACTTC
>-|-|TRBJ1-2|TRBV18
CASSPPFGSYGYTF
TGTGCCAGCTCACCTCCTTTCGGGTCCTATGGCTACACCTTC
>-|-|TRBJ2-1|TRBV5-1
CASSLDAGSEQFF
TGCGCCAGCAGCTTGGACGCGGGTAGTGAGCAGTTCTTC
>-|-|TRBJ1-2|TRBV4-1
CASSHFLATAVQDGYTF
TGCGCCAGCAGCCACTTTCTGGCGACAGCGGTTCAGGATGGCTACACCTTC
>-|-|TRBJ1-1|TRBV5-1
CASSLPLGENTEAFF
TGCGCCAGCAGCCTTCCGCTAGGGGAAAACACTGAAGCTTTCTTT
>TRBD1|-|TRBJ2-1|TRBV7-6
CASSVDGTVFDEQFF
TGTGCCAGCAGTGTGGACGGGACAGTCTTCGATGAGCAGTTCTTC
>-|-|TRBJ2-1|TRBV6-1
CASSEAGVSYNEQFF
TGTGCCAGCAGTGAAGCGGGAGTGTCCTACAATGAGCAGTTCTTC
>-|-|TRBJ1-4|TRBV5-1
CASSLQGEKLFF
TGCGCCAGCAGCTTGCAGGGAGAAAAACTGTTTTTT
>-|once|TRBJ1-5|TRBV4-1
CASSQDQGPNQPQHF
TGCGCCAGCAGCCAAGATCAGGGGCCTAATCAGCCCCAGCATTTT
>-|-|TRBJ2-7|TRBV28
CASISGTYEQYF
TGTGCCAGCATCTCCGGGACGTACGAGCAGTACTTC
>TRBD1|-|TRBJ2-7|TRBV29-1
CSVAGTGGFNEQYF
TGCAGCGTTGCCGGGACAGGGGGCTTTAACGAGCAGTACTTC
>-|-|TRBJ1-1|TRBV6-5
CASSYEGRGTEAFF
TGTGCCAGCAGTTACGAGGGTAGAGGCACTGAAGCTTTCTTT
>TRBD1|-|TRBJ2-4|TRBV15
CATSTDREVDIQYF
TGTGCCACCAGCACGGACAGGGAGGTAGACATTCAGTACTTC
>-|-|TRBJ2-1|TRBV5-1
CASSPADYNEQFF
TGCGCCAGCAGCCCGGCTGACTACAATGAGCAGTTCTTC
>TRBD2|-|TRBJ2-1|TRBV6-5
CASSRGGPLRNEQFF
TGTGCCAGCAGCCGGGGAGGGCCCCTGAGGAATGAGCAGTTCTTC